Listed below are T cell receptor beta chains from one sample, sequenced in a study of OX40 agonist ivuxolimab in advanced cancers. Using immunoSEQ multiplex PCR, the repertoire was profiled, and TCRdb retains in-frame clones only, with some absent. Of roughly 100,000 clones in the sample, just over 90% were seen once. The material was CD4+ or CD8+ T cells sorted from blood, obtained in a trial of the OX40 agonist ivuxolimab. The receptors here all came from an adult with an advanced solid tumor such as melanoma, head and neck, liver or kidney cancer. The CDR3 runs from the conserved cysteine through the conserved F or W. A D gene is named only where the DNA matches it firmly. Clone size, where shown, is once, few, many, or a class for clones that have expanded.

v_call: TRBV6-1
d_call: -
clone_size: -
j_call: TRBJ2-5
cdr3_nt: TGTGCCAGTCGGTCCTCCCCAGGTAGTCAAGAGACCCAGTACTTC
cdr3_aa: CASRSSPGSQETQYF

v_call: TRBV19
d_call: -
clone_size: -
j_call: TRBJ1-3
cdr3_nt: TGTGCCAGTAGTAAGGTCCAGGGGACTGGAAACACCATATATTTT
cdr3_aa: CASSKVQGTGNTIYF

v_call: TRBV28
d_call: TRBD2
clone_size: -
j_call: TRBJ2-7
cdr3_nt: TGTGCCAGCAGTCCCGGGGGGAAAGAGGAGCAGTACTTC
cdr3_aa: CASSPGGKEEQYF

v_call: TRBV11-3
d_call: -
clone_size: -
j_call: TRBJ2-1
cdr3_nt: TGTGCCAGCAGCTTTTTCACCGACAATGAGCAGTTCTTC
cdr3_aa: CASSFFTDNEQFF

v_call: TRBV4-3
d_call: -
clone_size: -
j_call: TRBJ1-4
cdr3_nt: TGCGCCAGCAGCCAACCATCAGGGGAAAAACTGTTTTTT
cdr3_aa: CASSQPSGEKLFF

v_call: TRBV6-4
d_call: -
clone_size: -
j_call: TRBJ2-3
cdr3_nt: TGTGCCAGCAGTAAGGACTCCACTAGCACAGATACGCAGTATTTT
cdr3_aa: CASSKDSTSTDTQYF

v_call: TRBV27
d_call: -
clone_size: -
j_call: TRBJ1-2
cdr3_nt: TGTGCCAGCAGTTTGGAGAGAGGCTATGGCTACACCTTC
cdr3_aa: CASSLERGYGYTF

v_call: TRBV5-4
d_call: -
clone_size: few
j_call: TRBJ2-3
cdr3_nt: TGTGCCAGCAGCTTAACGACACGCACAGATACGCAGTATTTT
cdr3_aa: CASSLTTRTDTQYF

v_call: TRBV5-4
d_call: -
clone_size: -
j_call: TRBJ2-5
cdr3_nt: TGTGCCAGCAGCTTGGTTGTGGGAGAGACCCAGTACTTC
cdr3_aa: CASSLVVGETQYF

v_call: TRBV19
d_call: -
clone_size: -
j_call: TRBJ1-2
cdr3_nt: TGTGCCAGTAGTATAGGTCCCAAACGATCAGCTAACTATGGCTACACCTTC
cdr3_aa: CASSIGPKRSANYGYTF

v_call: TRBV28
d_call: -
clone_size: -
j_call: TRBJ1-2
cdr3_nt: TGTGCCAGCAGTTTCGGCGGTGTAAACAGTGGCTACACCTTC
cdr3_aa: CASSFGGVNSGYTF

v_call: TRBV19
d_call: -
clone_size: -
j_call: TRBJ2-7
cdr3_nt: TGTGCCAGTAGTGAGAAGGGAATGTCTGCCTACGAGCAGTACTTC
cdr3_aa: CASSEKGMSAYEQYF

v_call: TRBV5-1
d_call: -
clone_size: -
j_call: TRBJ2-7
cdr3_nt: TGCGCCAGCAGCCCGGGGACGGGAAGATACTACGAGCAGTACTTC
cdr3_aa: CASSPGTGRYYEQYF

v_call: TRBV9
d_call: -
clone_size: -
j_call: TRBJ2-3
cdr3_nt: TGTGCCAGCAGTCAGCAGGTGTTGGATACGCAGTATTTT
cdr3_aa: CASSQQVLDTQYF

v_call: TRBV15
d_call: -
clone_size: -
j_call: TRBJ1-1
cdr3_nt: TGTGCCACCAGCAGAGACAGGAACACTGAAGCTTTCTTT
cdr3_aa: CATSRDRNTEAFF

v_call: TRBV6-5
d_call: -
clone_size: -
j_call: TRBJ1-1
cdr3_nt: TGTGCCAGCAGTCCTCCCAGGGTTGGAGGCACTGAAGCTTTCTTT
cdr3_aa: CASSPPRVGGTEAFF

v_call: TRBV7-2
d_call: -
clone_size: -
j_call: TRBJ2-7
cdr3_nt: TGTGCCAGCAGCTTAGGTTCGAGTAGGGAGCAGTACTTC
cdr3_aa: CASSLGSSREQYF

v_call: TRBV19
d_call: -
clone_size: -
j_call: TRBJ1-2
cdr3_nt: TGTGCCAGTAGTATGGGACACCCAGGGCGTAACTATGGCTACACCTTC
cdr3_aa: CASSMGHPGRNYGYTF

v_call: TRBV7-9
d_call: TRBD2
clone_size: -
j_call: TRBJ2-1
cdr3_nt: TGTGCCAGCAGCTTCTGGACTAGCGGGGGGGCTGATGAGCAGTTCTTC
cdr3_aa: CASSFWTSGGADEQFF

v_call: TRBV30
d_call: -
clone_size: -
j_call: TRBJ1-1
cdr3_nt: TGTGCCTGGAGTGGGACAGAGAACACTGAAGCTTTCTTT
cdr3_aa: CAWSGTENTEAFF

v_call: TRBV7-9
d_call: TRBD1
clone_size: -
j_call: TRBJ1-2
cdr3_nt: TGTGCCAGCAGCCCAAGTGGGGACAGGGGGAACTATGGCTACACCTTC
cdr3_aa: CASSPSGDRGNYGYTF

v_call: TRBV6-4
d_call: -
clone_size: -
j_call: TRBJ1-1
cdr3_nt: TGTGCCAGCAGTGACTCTGGGGGAGGGGGAGATGAAGCTTTCTTT
cdr3_aa: CASSDSGGGGDEAFF

v_call: TRBV4-3
d_call: -
clone_size: -
j_call: TRBJ2-3
cdr3_nt: TGCGCCAGCAGCCAAGACTGGTATAGCACAGATACGCAGTATTTT
cdr3_aa: CASSQDWYSTDTQYF

v_call: TRBV29-1
d_call: TRBD2
clone_size: -
j_call: TRBJ2-7
cdr3_nt: TGCAGCGCCGCGAGCGGGGGCCAGTACGAGCAGTACTTC
cdr3_aa: CSAASGGQYEQYF

v_call: TRBV27
d_call: TRBD2
clone_size: -
j_call: TRBJ2-3
cdr3_nt: TGTGCCAGCAGTTTCAGGGAGGGAAGGTCAGATACGCAGTATTTT
cdr3_aa: CASSFREGRSDTQYF

v_call: TRBV7-9
d_call: -
clone_size: -
j_call: TRBJ2-7
cdr3_nt: TGTGCCAGCAGCTTACTAGGAGAGTCCCCGAAGCAGTACTTC
cdr3_aa: CASSLLGESPKQYF

v_call: TRBV7-6
d_call: -
clone_size: -
j_call: TRBJ1-2
cdr3_nt: TGTGCCAGCAGCTTAGAGAGTCAGACTCCTTATGGCTACACCTTC
cdr3_aa: CASSLESQTPYGYTF

v_call: TRBV10-3
d_call: -
clone_size: once
j_call: TRBJ1-2
cdr3_nt: TGTGCCATCAGTGAGTCAGGGGAGGAGGGCTACACCTTC
cdr3_aa: CAISESGEEGYTF

v_call: TRBV10-3
d_call: TRBD1
clone_size: few
j_call: TRBJ1-2
cdr3_nt: TGTGCCATCTGGTCAGGGGGCGGTGGCTACACCTTC
cdr3_aa: CAIWSGGGGYTF

v_call: TRBV27
d_call: -
clone_size: -
j_call: TRBJ1-5
cdr3_nt: TGTGCCAGCAGTTCCTCTTGGGCAGGCACTAGCAATCAGCCCCAGCATTTT
cdr3_aa: CASSSSWAGTSNQPQHF

v_call: TRBV5-1
d_call: -
clone_size: once
j_call: TRBJ1-6
cdr3_nt: TGCGCCAGCAGCTTCTCTCAGGGTACCCTTGAGAATTCACCCCTCCACTTT
cdr3_aa: CASSFSQGTLENSPLHF

v_call: TRBV5-4
d_call: TRBD2
clone_size: -
j_call: TRBJ2-1
cdr3_nt: TGTGCCAGCAGCTTGGCGGGGGGGAGTAGCCCCCAGTTCTTC
cdr3_aa: CASSLAGGSSPQFF

v_call: TRBV11-2
d_call: -
clone_size: -
j_call: TRBJ1-2
cdr3_nt: TGTGCCAGCAGCCCCCGAATGGGGGGGATCTATGGCTACACCTTC
cdr3_aa: CASSPRMGGIYGYTF

v_call: TRBV7-2
d_call: -
clone_size: -
j_call: TRBJ1-3
cdr3_nt: TGTGCCAGCAGCTTAGCGCCCCGCGGCTCTGGAAACACCATATATTTT
cdr3_aa: CASSLAPRGSGNTIYF

v_call: TRBV9
d_call: TRBD1
clone_size: -
j_call: TRBJ2-3
cdr3_nt: TGTGCCAGCAGCAGTGGACAGGGGGCCAGCACAGATACGCAGTATTTT
cdr3_aa: CASSSGQGASTDTQYF

v_call: TRBV5-1
d_call: TRBD1
clone_size: -
j_call: TRBJ2-1
cdr3_nt: TGCGCCAGCAGCATACAGGGGGAGCCCTACAATGAGCAGTTCTTC
cdr3_aa: CASSIQGEPYNEQFF

v_call: TRBV19
d_call: -
clone_size: -
j_call: TRBJ2-3
cdr3_nt: TGTGCCAGTAGGAAAGTAGGGGGTGCAGATACGCAGTATTTT
cdr3_aa: CASRKVGGADTQYF

v_call: TRBV25-1
d_call: -
clone_size: few
j_call: TRBJ2-5
cdr3_nt: TGTGCCAGCAGTGCTCGGCGGGCACCCCAAGAGACCCAGTACTTC
cdr3_aa: CASSARRAPQETQYF

v_call: TRBV9
d_call: TRBD2
clone_size: once
j_call: TRBJ2-5
cdr3_nt: TGTGCCAGCAGCGTACAGAGCGGGGGAGAGACCCAGTACTTC
cdr3_aa: CASSVQSGGETQYF

v_call: TRBV5-4
d_call: -
clone_size: -
j_call: TRBJ2-7
cdr3_nt: TGTGCCAGCAGCTTTCCGAGCTCCTACGAGCAGTACTTC
cdr3_aa: CASSFPSSYEQYF

v_call: TRBV27
d_call: -
clone_size: -
j_call: TRBJ2-2
cdr3_nt: TGTGCCAGCAGCCGGACGGTGGAACTGGCCGGGGAGCTGTTTTTT
cdr3_aa: CASSRTVELAGELFF

v_call: TRBV6-6
d_call: -
clone_size: -
j_call: TRBJ2-7
cdr3_nt: TGTGCCAGCAGTTATGTGCGGGCAGCCTACGAGCAGTACTTC
cdr3_aa: CASSYVRAAYEQYF